The clone carrying this TCR beta chain came up a few times. The data stem from a study of T-cell reconstitution after alpha-beta-depleted transplantation in children. Germline trimming cut 2 bases from V and 8 bases from J; bases unmatched to any gene: 5. The CDR3 sequence is 14 residues long. Germline CDR1 is MNHEY and CDR2 is SVGAGI. Library preparation (for TCRbeta) was performed with unique molecular identifiers. TCRdb re-called the PCR reads through MiXCR, storing one row per CDR3 protein. In the table there are roughly 500,000 distinct CDR3 sequences, approximately 32% of which are singletons. Sequencing was performed on PBMCs from the stem cell graft donor, taken from the stem cell graft. The sequence derives from a human donor who donated a stem cell graft to a child with aplastic anemia. The V and J genes are TRBV6-5 and TRBJ1-4; 7 nucleotides line up with TRBD1. CDR3 nucleotide sequence: TGTGCCAGCAGTTACAACAGGGGCGGGGAAAAACTGTTTTTT. This codes for CASSYNRGGEKLFF.